This is a list of T cell receptor beta chains from one sample in a study of blood T cells in healthy people across ages. TCRdb independently ran MiXCR on the 5' RACE reads; one entry per CDR3 protein. The sample lists 850,000 to 1,100,000 distinct CDR3 sequences; 35% to 45% were seen once. Specimen: blood. Receptors were obtained from a man aged 18 to 30 in good health. The conserved cysteine and the conserved F or W are not part of the CDR3 here. The D gene is left open where the match is weak.

d_gene	len	v_gene	j_gene	CDR3aa
NA	13	TRBV9	TRBJ2-4	ASSVAELGQNIQY
TRBD1	13	TRBV12-3/TRBV12-4	TRBJ1-2	ASSPLGTGGGGYT
NA	14	TRBV20-1	TRBJ1-6	SARDSGGRGASPLH
TRBD1	11	TRBV30	TRBJ1-1	ACRTGGNTEAF
TRBD1	12	TRBV7-2	TRBJ2-4	ASSRGQAQNIQY
TRBD1	17	TRBV12-3/TRBV12-4	TRBJ1-4	ASSPTAGTGSPLNEKLF
NA	12	TRBV9	TRBJ1-5	AGSGGGSNQPQH
NA	13	TRBV6-2/TRBV6-3	TRBJ1-1	ASSYLRRANTEAF
NA	9	TRBV29-1	TRBJ2-5	SVSGGETQY
NA	13	TRBV12-3/TRBV12-4	TRBJ1-3	ASRSTGTYGNTIY
NA	12	TRBV29-1	TRBJ1-3	SVQSEERGDAIY
NA	14	TRBV5-1	TRBJ2-1	ASSLVTGRYSNEQF
TRBD1	13	TRBV2	NA	ASSGNRGSGNEQY
NA	10	TRBV12-3/TRBV12-4	TRBJ1-1	ASKTIGDEAF
NA	12	TRBV2	TRBJ1-2	ASNGERLNYGYT
NA	10	TRBV12-3/TRBV12-4	TRBJ2-7	ASSSQGYVQY
TRBD1	14	TRBV9	TRBJ2-3	ASSETPGQASDTQY
TRBD1	9	TRBV29-1	TRBJ2-7	SVATGGVQY
TRBD1	13	TRBV29-1	TRBJ1-4	SVSRTGGEGEKLF
NA	12	TRBV20-1	TRBJ1-2	SARVMVSDYGYT
NA	12	TRBV4-3	TRBJ2-5	ASSPQRANNEQY
TRBD1	10	TRBV27	TRBJ1-2	ASSTGVKGYT
TRBD1	13	TRBV5-1	TRBJ2-5	ASSSTGQVGETRY
NA	10	TRBV12-3/TRBV12-4	TRBJ2-7	ASSLDSETQY
NA	14	TRBV7-2	TRBJ1-5	ASSHGGDGSNQPQH
NA	15	TRBV20-1	TRBJ2-3	SARSVSEADWQDTQY
NA	12	TRBV11-2	TRBJ2-3	ASSLDSEGRTQY